One and the same sample provided the 16 T cell receptor beta chains below, sequenced in a study of cytomegalovirus exposure and HLA in healthy donors (dated by TCRdb to 2016 to 2017). The library was obtained by the immunoSEQ multiplex PCR assay. The multiplex PCR relied on a mix of 60 forward primers for TCR Vbeta segments and 13 reverse primers for TCR Jbeta segments. The clones in this table, taken by TCRdb from immuneACCESS, are in-frame only. Not every clone is retained; where verified, under half of the shortfall comes from an unresolved V gene, and the cause of the rest is unknown. For this sample there are 180,000 or so clones; about four fifths appear just once. Of the sample, roughly 2.7% falls within the top ten clones. The specimen sequenced was PBMCs. The receptor set was obtained from a female donor in good health and CMV-seronegative.

The gene calls are TRBV28 and TRBJ2-7; 7 positions agree with TRBD1. The trim removed 4 bases at V and 0 bases at J, leaving 3 bases unmatched. This CDR3 has 14 amino acids. CDR1 is MDHEN, CDR2 SYDVKM, per germline. This CDR3 is CASSSGQISYEQYF. The CDR3 nucleotides are TGTGCCAGCAGTTCGGGACAGATCTCCTACGAGCAGTACTTC.

CDR3 DNA: TGTGCCATCAGGACAGGGGGCGACTCTGGGGCCAACGTCCTGACTTTC. Its protein is CAIRTGGDSGANVLTF. This sequence joins TRBV10-3 and TRBJ2-6; the match to TRBD1 covers 10 bases. The germline V gene has CDR1 ENHRY and CDR2 SYGVKD. J lost 0 bases, V lost 6 bases, and 2 bases had no gene match. This CDR3 has 16 amino acids.

The chain has TRBV5-6 and TRBJ2-5, with 7 bases lining up with TRBD1. The assigned J gene may be wrong: the sequence end matches TRBJ2-7 better. Germline CDR1 reads SGHDT; CDR2 reads YYEEEE. The CDR3 loop spans 14 amino acids. The CDR3 region is CASSWRQGHYEQYF. CDR3 in DNA: TGTGCCAGCAGCTGGAGACAGGGACACTACGAGCAGTACTTC.

The J gene is TRBJ2-7, the V gene TRBV18, with TRBD1 identical over 7 bases. This CDR3 contains 12 residues. Germline-derived CDR1 and CDR2 are KGHSH and LQKENI. V was pared by 6 bases and J by 6 bases, with 5 bases of the junction left unmatched. The CDR3 coding sequence is TGTGCCAGCTCGCGACAGGGAATCGAGCAGTACTTC. Translation: CASSRQGIEQYF.

This clone was seen more than once but under ten times. The CDR3 spells CASSLLQLTSTDTQYF. In DNA form, the CDR3 reads TGTGCCAGCAGTTTGCTACAGCTAACTAGCACAGATACGCAGTATTTT. This chain connects TRBV6-5 to TRBJ2-3; D remains unclear. Germline CDR1 reads MNHEY; CDR2 reads SVGAGI. V was trimmed by 4 bases and J by 0 bases, leaving 14 bases between them. The CDR3 is 16 amino acids.

There are a few counts of this clone. J is TRBJ2-1 and V is TRBV4-1, with 10 bases matching TRBD1. This CDR3 contains 17 residues. Germline V gives CDR1 MGHRA, CDR2 YSYEKL. Unmatched junction bases numbered 9, after V lost 3 bases and J lost 4 bases. DNA for the CDR3: TGCGCCAGCAGCCAGAGAGCGGGACAGGGGATATACAATGAGCAGTTCTTC. It encodes CASSQRAGQGIYNEQFF.

This clone was counted a single time. The chain links TRBV4-2 to TRBJ2-3, with TRBD2 matching over 11 bases. The CDR3 spans 19 residues. Germline CDR1 and CDR2: LGHNA and YNFKEQ. The V and J ends lost 0 bases and 7 bases, in that order; junction bases with no gene match: 15. Here the CDR3 reads CASSQEVVAGGPLRNTQYF. The CDR3 coding sequence is TGTGCCAGCAGCCAAGAAGTGGTAGCGGGAGGGCCCCTGCGAAATACGCAGTATTTT.

As DNA, the CDR3 is TGTGCCAGCAGCCCCCGTTGGGACAGCCGTTACGAGCAGTACTTC. Its protein product is CASSPRWDSRYEQYF. This rearrangement joins TRBV11-2 to TRBJ2-7; 7 positions match TRBD1. This CDR3 has 15 amino acids. Trimming cost V 5 bases and J 4 bases; bases outside gene matches: 11. Germline V gives CDR1 SGHAT, CDR2 FQNNGV.

This sequence joins TRBV30 and TRBJ1-1; 7 bases map to TRBD1. V was pared by 0 bases and J by 7 bases, with 2 bases of the junction left unmatched. This CDR3 region has 12 residues. Germline assignment: CDR1 GTSNPN and CDR2 SVGIG (reference sequence). The CDR3 here is CAWSVGGIEAFF. For the CDR3, the DNA is TGTGCCTGGAGTGTAGGGGGCATTGAAGCTTTCTTT. The variable domain in full, completed from reference TRBV30 and TRBJ1-1, reads SQTIHQWPATLVQPVGSPLSLECTVEGTSNPNLYWYRQAAGRGLQLLFYSVGIGQISSEVPQNLSASRPQDRQFILSSKKLLLSDSGFYLCAWSVGGIEAFFGQGTRLTVV.

This clone was found once. The chain recombines TRBV5-1 with TRBJ1-1, with 11 nucleotides matching TRBD1. The germline CDR1 and CDR2 sequences are SGHRS and YFSETQ. After removal of 4 bases from V and 2 bases from J, the junction contained 7 bases not matched to a gene. This CDR3 contains 16 residues. The CDR3 sequence: CASSARDRGYNTEAFF. The CDR3 DNA reads as TGCGCCAGCAGCGCCCGGGACAGGGGGTACAACACTGAAGCTTTCTTT. The full variable domain, in which reference TRBV5-1 and TRBJ1-1 provide the parts outside the CDR3, is KAGVTQTPRYLIKTRGQQVTLSCSPISGHRSVSWYQQTPGQGLQFLFEYFSETQRNKGNFPGRFSGRQFSNSRSEMNVSTLELGDSALYLCASSARDRGYNTEAFFGQGTRLTVV.

This clone showed up just once. The chain combines TRBV6-1 with TRBJ2-2; 8 positions match TRBD1. The germline V gene encodes CDR1 MNHNS and CDR2 SASEGT. This CDR3 contains 14 residues. Trimming at V came to 7 bases and at J to 1 base, leaving 2 bases not matched to a gene. Here the CDR3 reads CASTGGLNTGELFF. The CDR3 bases are TGTGCCAGCACAGGGGGCTTGAACACCGGGGAGCTGTTTTTT.

This clone was detected once. V gene TRBV30 combines with J gene TRBJ2-5; 8 positions agree with TRBD1. Matching the DNA end better, TRBJ2-7 makes the J call doubtful. The germline CDR1 and CDR2 sequences are GTSNPN and SVGIG (reference sequence). This CDR3 has 13 residues. CDR3 sequence: CAWRGTGTYEQYF. CDR3 in DNA: TGTGCCTGGAGGGGGACAGGCACCTACGAGCAGTACTTC.

V is TRBV19 and J is TRBJ2-3, with 8 bases fitting TRBD2. This CDR3 is 16 amino acids long. V lost 0 bases to trimming and J lost 3 bases; unmatched junction nucleotides: 5. Germline V gives CDR1 LNHDA, CDR2 SQIVND (reference sequence). The CDR3, as DNA: TGTGCCAGTAGTATAGACCCGGGAGGGCCAACAGATACGCAGTATTTT. Residues: CASSIDPGGPTDTQYF.

The chain couples TRBV2 to TRBJ2-7; a weak D match, TRBD1 (6 bases). The germline V and J ends were trimmed by 6 bases and 4 bases, with 10 bases remaining between them. The CDR3 consists of 12 residues. CDR1 is SNHLY, CDR2 FYNNEI, per germline. CDR3 nucleotide sequence: TGTGCCAGCAGACTCACAGGGTACGAGCAGTACTTC. This translates into CASRLTGYEQYF.

The rearrangement links TRBV21-1 to TRBJ2-7; the DNA was not used to check the table's D call, TRBD2. TRBV21-1 counts as a pseudogene. CDR3 length equals 11 residues. The CDR3 DNA follows: TGTGCCAGCAGCAAACGAGAAGCGCGGTACTTC. It is translated as CASSKREARYF.

The V gene is TRBV6-5, the J gene TRBJ2-3; 8 nucleotides line up with TRBD2. V trimming: 5 bases; J trimming: 0 bases; junction bases outside the gene matches: 1. Germline lookup yields CDR1 MNHEY and CDR2 SVGAGI. The CDR3 has 14 residues. The CDR3 sequence is CASSQRESTDTQYF. The CDR3 bases are TGTGCCAGCAGTCAGCGGGAGAGCACAGATACGCAGTATTTT.